These 7 T cell receptor beta chains were all obtained from the same sample, sequenced in a study of blood T cells in healthy people across ages. The authors ran a second PCR of about 6 to 11 cycles using a sample-barcoded 5' primer and a J-beta primer mix. From the 5' RACE reads, TCRdb called clonotypes with MiXCR, one entry per CDR3 protein. This sample has roughly 1 million distinct CDR3 sequences, with 25% found just once. This same sample was also part of a study on T cells of mothers and their children.

Source material: blood. Receptors originate from a girl aged 2-15 years in good health.

This chain connects TRBV27 to TRBJ1-1, with unresolved D. CDR3 length: 14 amino acids. Between the trimmed V and J ends, which lost 4 bases and 0 bases, there was a span of 9 bases. Looked up from germline, CDR1 is MNHEY and CDR2 is SMNVEV (reference sequence). The CDR3 loop reads CASSWTGLNTEAFF. The CDR3 region has the DNA TGTGCCAGCAGTTGGACCGGATTGAACACTGAAGCTTTCTTT.

The chain recombines TRBV27 with TRBJ2-7; D not certain. The CDR3 totals 13 residues. The V gene lost 2 bases and the J gene lost 5 bases, with 10 bases spanning the gap. Per germline, CDR1 MNHEY and CDR2 SMNVEV (reference sequence). The CDR3 protein is CASSLDEYHEQYF. The CDR3 DNA reads TGTGCCAGCAGTTTAGATGAGTACCACGAGCAGTACTTC.

This rearrangement joins TRBV6-6 to TRBJ2-2; D perhaps matches TRBD1 (6 bases). Per germline, CDR1 MNHNY and CDR2 SVGAGI (reference sequence). The CDR3 consists of 15 residues. V shed 5 bases and J shed 1 base, with 11 bases lying between them. The CDR3 loop is CASSAGTLNTGELFF. The CDR3 DNA reads TGTGCCAGCAGTGCAGGGACACTGAACACCGGGGAGCTGTTTTTT.

The chain employs TRBV28 and TRBJ1-4; tentative D call: TRBD1 (6 bases). The CDR3 is 16 residues long. CDR1 and CDR2 from the germline V gene are MDHEN and SYDVKM. Trimming removed 6 bases at V and 6 bases at J, with 20 bases between. The CDR3: CASSSLPREGDEKLFF. The CDR3 region has the DNA TGTGCCAGCAGCTCACTCCCCAGGGAGGGGGATGAAAAACTGTTTTTT. Full variable domain (remainder filled in from reference TRBV28 and TRBJ1-4): DVKVTQSSRYLVKRTGEKVFLECVQDMDHENMFWYRQDPGLGLRLIYFSYDVKMKEKGDIPEGYSVSREKKERFSLILESASTNQTSMYLCASSSLPREGDEKLFFGSGTQLSVL.

This chain connects TRBV3-1 to TRBJ2-1; 13 bases match TRBD2. The CDR3 sequence is 18 residues long. Germline CDR1 and CDR2: LGHDT and YNNKEL (reference sequence). J was trimmed by 0 bases and V by 4 bases; bases with no gene match: 6. The CDR3 loop reads CASSLRLAGGLSYNEQFF. The CDR3 bases are TGTGCCAGCAGCCTTAGACTAGCGGGAGGCCTCTCCTACAATGAGCAGTTCTTC.

This clonotype was picked up a small number of times. The chain employs TRBV21-1 and TRBJ2-7; TRBD1 is taken as the D call from the table, unchecked against the DNA. TRBV21-1 represents a pseudogene. This CDR3 has 14 amino acids. The CDR3 loop reads CAPNRVQSDYEQYF. The CDR3 DNA follows: TGTGCCCCGAACAGGGTACAGTCCGACTACGAGCAGTACTTC.

The J gene is TRBJ1-1, the V gene TRBV7-9; D is perhaps TRBD1 (5 bases). V was pared by 6 bases and J by 3 bases, with 17 bases between. CDR1 and CDR2 from the germline V gene are SEHNR and FQNEAQ (reference sequence). This CDR3 spans 15 amino acids. The CDR3 region is CASRLRRGYDTEAFF. As DNA, the CDR3 is TGTGCCAGCAGGCTTCGGCGGGGCTACGACACTGAAGCTTTCTTT.